The 21 T cell receptor beta chains given below trace back to one sample, sequenced in a study of radiotherapy plus CTLA-4 blockade in lung cancer. Sequenced by immunoSEQ multiplex PCR; TCRdb stores in-frame clones only, minus some. The profile covers fewer than 65,000 clones, with approximately 80% appearing a single time and less than 3% taken by the ten largest. Sequencing was performed on peripheral blood, taken from a patient treated with radiotherapy plus ipilimumab. These receptors were taken from a human donor with non-small cell lung cancer whose response to radiotherapy plus ipilimumab could not be evaluated.

The chain is built from TRBV19 and TRBJ1-2; 9 positions agree with TRBD1. The ends lost 7 bases at V and 6 bases at J; junction bases unmatched: 9. Per germline, CDR1 LNHDA and CDR2 SQIVND (reference sequence). The CDR3 is made up of 14 amino acids. The DNA of the CDR3 is TGTGCCAGTATCTCCCCACAGGGGGCAAATGGCTACACCTTC. It codes for CASISPQGANGYTF.

The chain's CDR3 is CASSLVSGQGANEQFF. The CDR3 nucleotides are TGTGCCAGCAGCTTAGTATCCGGACAGGGGGCAAATGAGCAGTTCTTC. The chain carries TRBV7-9 and TRBJ2-1; TRBD1 aligns across 11 bases. This CDR3 region has 16 residues. With V trimmed by 1 base and J by 7 bases, 6 bases remained unmatched. The germline CDR1 and CDR2 sequences are SEHNR and FQNEAQ (reference sequence).

The chain couples TRBV6-6 to TRBJ2-7; 8 bases are a match to TRBD1. The V gene end was trimmed by 6 bases and the J gene end by 3 bases; junction bases not matched to a gene: 7. Germline V CDR1 and CDR2: MNHNY, SVGAGI (reference sequence). This CDR3 is 14 amino acids long. The CDR3: CASSPGTGNYEQYF. The CDR3 DNA reads as TGTGCCAGCAGCCCCGGGACAGGAAACTACGAGCAGTACTTC.

This chain joins TRBV6-5 and TRBJ1-2, with D possibly matching TRBD1 (6 bases). Germline V gives CDR1 MNHEY, CDR2 SVGAGI. Trimming pared 0 bases from V and 14 bases from J, leaving 16 bases between. CDR3 length equals 13 residues. CDR3 coding DNA: TGTGCCAGCAGTTACTCGAGGGACATCCCGGGGACCTTC. This encodes CASSYSRDIPGTF.

Turning to this clone: Other DNA sequences in the sample encode the same CDR3. This chain joins TRBV27 and TRBJ2-2; 7 bases agree with TRBD1. The CDR3 extends over 17 amino acids. Germline CDR1 MNHEY, CDR2 SMNVEV (reference sequence). J lost 1 base, V lost 6 bases, and 11 bases had no gene match. CDR3 in amino acids: CASSLRSPGGNTGELFF. CDR3 coding DNA: TGTGCCAGCAGCTTAAGGTCCCCAGGGGGGAACACCGGGGAGCTGTTTTTT.

CDR3 protein: CASSLGLAGSSYEQYF. CDR3 bases: TGTGCCAGCAGCTTAGGACTAGCGGGTTCTTCCTACGAGCAGTACTTC. The V and J genes are TRBV5-6 and TRBJ2-7; 11 positions agree with TRBD2. J gave up 1 base and V 2 bases, and 5 bases lay outside the gene matches. The CDR3 length is 16 residues. Germline CDR1 SGHDT, CDR2 YYEEEE.

The sample holds a few counts of this clone. V gene TRBV4-1 combines with J gene TRBJ2-5, with 8 bases fitting TRBD1. The V and J ends lost 1 base and 5 bases, in that order; junction bases with no gene match: 15. Germline V gene sequence: CDR1 MGHRA, CDR2 YSYEKL. CDR3 length: 18 amino acids. CDR3 DNA: TGCGCCAGCAGCCAAGGGGGGGCAGGGGGCCGCGGAGGGGAGACCCAGTACTTC. Translation: CASSQGGAGGRGGETQYF.

V and J are TRBV7-9 and TRBJ2-7; D ambiguous. V was cut by 4 bases and J by 3 bases, with 19 bases left in between. CDR3 length equals 16 residues. Germline lookup yields CDR1 SEHNR and CDR2 FQNEAQ (reference sequence). CDR3 region: CASSSTSGSGYYEQYF. The CDR3, as DNA: TGTGCCAGCAGCTCCACTTCAGGATCTGGGTACTACGAGCAGTACTTC.

The J gene is TRBJ1-2, the V gene TRBV7-2; TRBD1 agrees at 8 bases. This CDR3 spans 13 amino acids. Germline-derived CDR1 and CDR2 are SGHTA and FQGNSA. V shed 5 bases, J shed 6 bases, and the junction held 5 bases outside the gene matches. In nucleotides, the CDR3 is TGTGCCAGCAGCACGGACAGGGAAGATGGCTACACCTTC. Its translation is CASSTDREDGYTF.

The rearrangement joins TRBV6-6 to TRBJ2-7, with 7 bases fitting TRBD2. The CDR3 loop spans 14 amino acids. Germline loops: CDR1 MNHNY, CDR2 SVGAGI (reference sequence). Unmatched junction bases numbered 10, after V lost 6 bases and J lost 5 bases. CDR3 DNA: TGTGCCAGCAGACCGAGCGGGACGATCAACGAGCAGTACTTC. It specifies CASRPSGTINEQYF.

This sequence joins TRBV5-1 and TRBJ2-1; D is perhaps TRBD1 (6 bases). Germline V CDR1 and CDR2: SGHRS, YFSETQ. The germline V and J ends were trimmed by 4 bases and 8 bases, with 13 bases remaining between them. The CDR3 is made up of 13 amino acids. The CDR3 loop is CASSVTGYDEQFF. CDR3 DNA sequence: TGCGCCAGCAGCGTGACAGGTTATGATGAGCAGTTCTTC.

J is TRBJ1-4 and V is TRBV6-1; D unclear. V lost 6 bases and J lost 6, with 14 bases in between. The CDR3 contains 14 residues. The germline V gene has CDR1 MNHNS and CDR2 SASEGT. The CDR3 reads CASRVGPEDEKLFF. As DNA, the CDR3 is TGTGCCAGCAGGGTCGGCCCGGAGGATGAAAAACTGTTTTTT.

This clone was observed once. The chain has TRBV7-2 and TRBJ1-2; TRBD1 matches at 10 bases. Looked up from germline, CDR1 is SGHTA and CDR2 is FQGNSA. This CDR3 spans 17 amino acids. Germline trimming cut 1 base from V and 4 bases from J; bases unmatched to any gene: 9. CDR3 region: CASSLGGSGTGVYGYTF. In DNA form, the CDR3 reads TGTGCCAGCAGCTTAGGCGGGTCGGGGACAGGGGTCTATGGCTACACCTTC.

V is TRBV7-3 and J is TRBJ2-5; D possibly corresponds to TRBD1 (6 bases). The CDR3 is 15 amino acids. Germline lookup yields CDR1 SGHTA and CDR2 FQGTGA. Trimming stripped 1 base from V and 4 bases from J, with 13 bases between. The CDR3 region has the DNA TGTGCCAGCAGCTTAATAGGGGGAAAGGGAGAGACCCAGTACTTC. As protein: CASSLIGGKGETQYF. Complete variable domain (other parts from reference TRBV7-3 and TRBJ2-5): GAGVSQTPSNKVTEKGKYVELRCDPISGHTALYWYRQSLGQGPEFLIYFQGTGAADDSGLPNDRFFAVRPEGSVSTLKIQRTERGDSAVYLCASSLIGGKGETQYFGPGTRLLVL.

V gene TRBV7-2 combines with J gene TRBJ1-3; 7 bases are a match to TRBD1. This CDR3 has 16 amino acids. From germline, CDR1 is SGHTA and CDR2 FQGNSA. Unmatched junction bases numbered 5, after V lost 0 bases and J lost 3 bases. The CDR3 DNA reads as TGTGCCAGCAGCTTAGCGCAGGGGGTGGTTGGAAACACCATATATTTT. This encodes CASSLAQGVVGNTIYF.

The chain employs TRBV6-1 and TRBJ2-7, with 16 bases aligning to TRBD2. V gave up 7 bases and J gave up 2 bases; unmatched junction bases: 2. CDR1 and CDR2 from the germline V gene are MNHNS and SASEGT. The CDR3 runs to 15 residues. The CDR3 DNA is TGTGCCAGCATTGGGACTAGCGGGAGGGCCTACGAGCAGTACTTC. Amino acids: CASIGTSGRAYEQYF.

The chain recombines TRBV5-6 with TRBJ1-1; D may be TRBD1 (6 bases). Between the trimmed V and J ends, which lost 1 base and 5 bases, there was a span of 9 bases. The CDR3 length is 13 residues. Looked up from germline, CDR1 is SGHDT and CDR2 is YYEEEE. CDR3 in DNA: TGTGCCAGCAGCTTGCAAAGGGGGACTGAAGCTTTCTTT. It codes for CASSLQRGTEAFF.

The J gene is TRBJ1-1, the V gene TRBV28; D is perhaps TRBD1 (5 bases). Germline V CDR1 and CDR2: MDHEN, SYDVKM. The CDR3 contains 15 residues. Trimming took off 10 bases at V and 0 bases at J, with 18 bases between the two ends. The CDR3 loop reads CATKYSRVVNTEAFF. For the CDR3, the DNA is TGTGCCACCAAATACTCCAGGGTAGTGAACACTGAAGCTTTCTTT.

The rearrangement joins TRBV19 to TRBJ2-7; 7 bases match TRBD2. With V trimmed by 6 bases and J by 2 bases, 7 bases remained unmatched. CDR3 length: 14 residues. The germline V gene has CDR1 LNHDA and CDR2 SQIVND (reference sequence). CDR3 region: CASSPRAGAYEQYF. CDR3 sequence (DNA): TGTGCCAGTAGCCCCAGGGCGGGGGCCTACGAGCAGTACTTC.

The rearrangement links TRBV5-1 to TRBJ2-1, with 7 nucleotides matching TRBD1. The V segment lost 2 bases and the J segment 10 bases; nucleotides outside the gene matches: 9. The CDR3 has 14 residues. The germline V gene encodes CDR1 SGHRS and CDR2 YFSETQ. The chain's CDR3 is CASSFRGGGQEQFF. The DNA for the CDR3 is TGCGCCAGCAGCTTTAGAGGGGGCGGACAGGAGCAGTTCTTC.

This clone occurred a few times. The chain uses TRBV5-5 and TRBJ2-7; 15 positions agree with TRBD2. The V gene's germline CDR1 is SGHKS and CDR2 YYEKEE (reference sequence). V lost 4 bases and J lost 5; bases outside the gene matches: 10. CDR3 size: 17 residues. The CDR3 protein is CASSGGTSGRSRNEQYF. The CDR3 DNA reads as TGTGCCAGCAGCGGGGGGACTAGCGGGAGGAGTAGAAACGAGCAGTACTTC.